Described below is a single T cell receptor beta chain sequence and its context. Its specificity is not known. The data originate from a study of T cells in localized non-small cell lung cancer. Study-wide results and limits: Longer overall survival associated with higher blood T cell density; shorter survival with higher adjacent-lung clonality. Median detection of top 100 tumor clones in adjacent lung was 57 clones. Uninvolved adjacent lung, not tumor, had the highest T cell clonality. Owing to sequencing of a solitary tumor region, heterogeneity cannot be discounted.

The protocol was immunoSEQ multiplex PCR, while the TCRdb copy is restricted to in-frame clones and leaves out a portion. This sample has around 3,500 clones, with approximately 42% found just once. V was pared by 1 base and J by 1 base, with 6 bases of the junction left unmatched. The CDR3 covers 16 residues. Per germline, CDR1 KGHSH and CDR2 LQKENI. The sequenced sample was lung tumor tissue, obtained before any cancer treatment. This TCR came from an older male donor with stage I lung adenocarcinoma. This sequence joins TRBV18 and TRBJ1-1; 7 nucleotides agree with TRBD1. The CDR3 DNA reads TGTGCCAGCTCACCACGGGTCGGGACAGAGAACACTGAAGCTTTCTTT. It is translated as CASSPRVGTENTEAFF.